This T cell receptor (beta chain) was observed in a study of response to subunit inactivated influenza vaccine. The CDR3 is 16 amino acids. Deletions cut 5 bases from V and 4 bases from J, with 21 bases between. Germline V gene data show CDR1 as MNHEY and CDR2 as SMNVEV (reference sequence). TCRdb reanalysed the RT-PCR reads using MiXCR and keeps one entry per CDR3 protein. The repertoire holds 150,000 or so distinct CDR3 sequences, with 9.5% to 13% as singletons. This receptor was taken from a man over 45 who received an inactivated influenza vaccine. The genes are TRBV27 and TRBJ2-7; D possibly corresponds to TRBD1 (6 bases). The specimen comprised non-naive T cells sorted from PBMCs, sampled about 40 days after vaccination. The CDR3 coding sequence is TGTGCCAGCAGTCCATCTCTTGGGACAAGGTTATACGAGCAGTACTTC. Encoded protein: CASSPSLGTRLYEQYF.